Below, 30 T cell receptor beta chains from the same sample are listed, as sequenced in a study of beta chain features in type 1 diabetes. Expressed TCRB transcripts were sequenced because the entire RNA isolate underwent reverse transcription. Profiled with immunoSEQ multiplex PCR; TCRdb holds only in-frame clones, not every one. The sample carries around 430,000 clones, around 30% recorded once. The sequenced sample consisted of naive CD4+ T cells from blood. These receptor sequences come from a man aged 18 to 35 in good health.

The rearrangement links TRBV7-2 to TRBJ2-2; TRBD1 agrees at 9 bases. The CDR3 sequence is 14 residues long. The ends lost 7 bases at V and 4 bases at J; junction bases unmatched: 4. Per the germline V gene, CDR1 is SGHTA and CDR2 is FQGNSA. CDR3 in amino acids: CASTRDRATGELFF. For the CDR3, the DNA is TGTGCCAGCACCCGGGACAGGGCCACCGGGGAGCTGTTTTTT.

This CDR3 is CAWSPRLAGTYEQYF. Here the CDR3 DNA reads TGTGCCTGGAGTCCACGACTAGCGGGAACCTACGAGCAGTACTTC. The rearrangement links TRBV30 to TRBJ2-7, with 11 positions matching TRBD2. The V segment lost 2 bases and the J segment 2 bases; nucleotides outside the gene matches: 5. CDR1 is GTSNPN and CDR2 is SVGIG in the germline V gene (reference sequence). The CDR3 sequence is 15 residues long. The full variable domain, with the rest looked up from reference TRBV30 and TRBJ2-7, is SQTIHQWPATLVQPVGSPLSLECTVEGTSNPNLYWYRQAAGRGLQLLFYSVGIGQISSEVPQNLSASRPQDRQFILSSKKLLLSDSGFYLCAWSPRLAGTYEQYFGPGTRLTVT.

This chain uses TRBV5-4 with TRBJ2-5; TRBD2 aligns across 7 bases. V lost 0 bases to trimming and J lost 5 bases; unmatched junction nucleotides: 16. The length of the CDR3 is 18 residues. Germline CDR1 reads SGHNT; CDR2 reads YYREEE (reference sequence). CDR3 DNA: TGTGCCAGCAGCTTGGCCGTAGGGCTAGCGGTGGTTAAGGAGACCCAGTACTTC. This sequence encodes CASSLAVGLAVVKETQYF.

The chain employs TRBV5-1 and TRBJ2-5; 9 positions match TRBD1. The length of the CDR3 is 16 residues. CDR1 SGHRS and CDR2 YFSETQ come from the germline V gene. J gave up 2 bases and V 2 bases, and 7 bases lay outside the gene matches. Here the CDR3 DNA reads TGCGCCAGCAGCTTTGCACCACAGGGGGCTCAAGAGACCCAGTACTTC. This translates into CASSFAPQGAQETQYF.

The V and J genes are TRBV7-8 and TRBJ1-1; 9 bases match TRBD1. The CDR3 extends over 15 amino acids. After removal of 1 base from V and 1 base from J, the junction contained 1 base not matched to a gene. Germline V gives CDR1 SGHVS, CDR2 FQNEAQ. The CDR3 DNA reads as TGTGCCAGCAGCTTAGGGGGACAGGGGAACACTGAAGCTTTCTTT. This translates into CASSLGGQGNTEAFF. Using reference TRBV7-8 and TRBJ1-1 for the parts outside the CDR3, the full variable domain is GAGVSQSPRYKVAKRGQDVALRCDPISGHVSLFWYQQALGQGPEFLTYFQNEAQLDKSGLPSDRFFAERPEGSVSTLKIQRTQQEDSAVYLCASSLGGQGNTEAFFGQGTRLTVV.

The chain combines TRBV28 with TRBJ2-1, with D perhaps TRBD2 (6 bases). This CDR3 has 14 residues. With 7 bases removed from V and 2 bases from J, the gap between germline ends came to 12 bases. Germline V gives CDR1 MDHEN, CDR2 SYDVKM. In DNA, the CDR3 is TGTGCCAGCAAAATGGGAGGCACCTACAATGAGCAGTTCTTC. Protein sequence: CASKMGGTYNEQFF.

This clone was counted only a few times. V and J are TRBV10-3 and TRBJ2-1; a possible D gene is TRBD2 (6 bases). The CDR3 length is 14 residues. Germline loops: CDR1 ENHRY, CDR2 SYGVKD. V was pared by 6 bases and J by 6 bases, with 15 bases between. The CDR3, as DNA: TGTGCCATCAGAGCACAGCAGGGACTCAATGAGCAGTTCTTC. Its translation: CAIRAQQGLNEQFF.

Only a few counts were recorded for this clone. This sequence joins TRBV9 and TRBJ2-2; TRBD2 matches 10 bases. CDR3 length equals 16 residues. Per the germline V gene, CDR1 is SGDLS and CDR2 is YYNGEE. V was pared by 5 bases and J by 6 bases, with 10 bases of the junction left unmatched. Here the CDR3 reads CASRRQLAGTAGELFF. The CDR3 DNA reads as TGTGCCAGCAGGAGGCAACTAGCGGGGACCGCCGGGGAGCTGTTTTTT.

This sequence joins TRBV9 and TRBJ1-5, with a weak D call TRBD1 (5 bases). V lost 0 bases, J lost 4 bases, and 8 bases lay in between. The germline CDR1 and CDR2 sequences are SGDLS and YYNGEE. The CDR3 is made up of 14 amino acids. CDR3 sequence (DNA): TGTGCCAGCAGCGTAGGAACAGGAAATCAGCCCCAGCATTTT. Protein: CASSVGTGNQPQHF.

This clone was observed a handful of times. The chain is built from TRBV7-8 and TRBJ2-7; D perhaps matches TRBD2 (5 bases). Trimming shortened V by 3 bases and J by 0 bases, and 12 bases separated the two germline ends. This CDR3 spans 15 amino acids. CDR1 is SGHVS and CDR2 is FQNEAQ in the germline V gene. The CDR3 spells CASSLQDSSSYEQYF. DNA for the CDR3: TGTGCCAGCAGCTTGCAGGACTCCAGCTCCTACGAGCAGTACTTC.

V usage is TRBV29-1 and J usage is TRBJ2-1, with D unresolved. CDR3 length: 12 amino acids. CDR1 and CDR2 (germline): SQVTM, ANQGSEA. V shed 4 bases and J shed 8 bases, with 12 bases lying between them. CDR3 in DNA: TGCAGCGTTGGCCCCGGAAGGGATGAGCAGTTCTTC. Translated, it gives CSVGPGRDEQFF.

This rearrangement joins TRBV9 to TRBJ2-2, with no clear D. The CDR3 is 13 residues long. Trimming took off 0 bases at V and 8 bases at J, with 8 bases between the two ends. Germline lookup yields CDR1 SGDLS and CDR2 YYNGEE. CDR3 residues: CASSVVGMGELFF. DNA of the CDR3: TGTGCCAGCAGCGTAGTGGGGATGGGGGAGCTGTTTTTT. Together with reference TRBV9 and TRBJ2-2, the CDR3 gives the full variable domain: DSGVTQTPKHLITATGQRVTLRCSPRSGDLSVYWYQQSLDQGLQFLIQYYNGEERAKGNILERFSAQQFPDLHSELNLSSLELGDSALYFCASSVVGMGELFFGEGSRLTVL.

The chain is built from TRBV9 and TRBJ2-3; 11 bases are shared with TRBD2. V gave up 3 bases and J gave up 1 base; unmatched junction bases: 1. Germline V lookup: CDR1 SGDLS, CDR2 YYNGEE. This CDR3 region has 15 residues. Here the CDR3 reads CASSGGLAGTDTQYF. The CDR3 DNA reads as TGTGCCAGCAGCGGGGGACTAGCGGGCACAGATACGCAGTATTTT.

The chain is built from TRBV29-1 and TRBJ2-7; D assignment may be TRBD1 or TRBD2 (5 bases each). Germline V gene lookup returns CDR1 SQVTM and CDR2 ANQGSEA. Between the trimmed V and J ends, which lost 7 bases and 5 bases, there was a span of 18 bases. This CDR3 has 13 residues. The CDR3 region is CSAASGRVHEQYF. CDR3 DNA: TGCAGCGCCGCCAGCGGCAGGGTCCACGAGCAGTACTTC.

The CDR3 loop reads CASSFIGSYGYTF. In DNA, the CDR3 is TGTGCCAGCAGCTTTATCGGAAGCTATGGCTACACCTTC. The V call is TRBV7-2, the J call TRBJ1-2; D is undetermined. CDR3 length: 13 amino acids. V was clipped by 3 bases and J by 4 bases, with 9 bases between them. The germline CDR1 and CDR2 sequences are SGHTA and FQGNSA. The full variable domain, rest sourced from reference TRBV7-2 and TRBJ1-2, is GAGVSQSPSNKVTEKGKDVELRCDPISGHTALYWYRQSLGQGLEFLIYFQGNSAPDKSGLPSDRFSAERTGGSVSTLTIQRTQQEDSAVYLCASSFIGSYGYTFGSGTRLTVV.

The chain recombines TRBV2 with TRBJ2-7; 8 bases fit TRBD1. This CDR3 has 15 amino acids. The V and J ends lost 6 bases and 0 bases, in that order; junction bases with no gene match: 7. The germline gives CDR1 SNHLY, CDR2 FYNNEI. CDR3 DNA sequence: TGTGCCAGCAGCCGGCGGACAGGGAGCTCCTACGAGCAGTACTTC. This codes for CASSRRTGSSYEQYF.

This clone has a handful of counts. The J gene is TRBJ1-2, the V gene TRBV18; no reliable D call. Germline V gene lookup returns CDR1 KGHSH and CDR2 LQKENI. The CDR3 covers 14 residues. Trimming stripped 1 base from V and 3 bases from J, with 9 bases between. CDR3 nucleotides: TGTGCCAGCTCACCACGGGCAGAGGACTATGGCTACACCTTC. Amino acids: CASSPRAEDYGYTF.

V usage is TRBV11-2 and J usage is TRBJ2-2; 8 nucleotides line up with TRBD1. J gave up 5 bases and V 5 bases, and 10 bases lay outside the gene matches. Germline V CDR1 and CDR2: SGHAT, FQNNGV. The CDR3 is made up of 16 amino acids. The CDR3 spells CASSIVRGRNTGELFF. The CDR3 DNA sequence: TGTGCCAGCAGCATAGTCAGGGGGCGAAATACCGGGGAGCTGTTTTTT.

This clone was seen more than once but under ten times. V gene TRBV6-5 combines with J gene TRBJ2-3, with D possibly TRBD2 on 6 matching bases. CDR3 length equals 14 residues. The germline V and J ends were trimmed by 3 bases and 4 bases, with 11 bases remaining between them. Germline V CDR1 and CDR2: MNHEY, SVGAGI. The CDR3 is CASSYRELSDTQYF. CDR3 bases: TGTGCCAGCAGTTATCGGGAGCTCTCAGATACGCAGTATTTT.

This clone came up once. The genes are TRBV5-1 and TRBJ1-2; TRBD1 might be the D (5 bases). CDR1 SGHRS and CDR2 YFSETQ come from the germline V gene. The CDR3 contains 13 residues. V was cut by 6 bases and J by 2 bases, with 11 bases left in between. In nucleotides, the CDR3 is TGCGCCAGCACTCTGTCAGGGAACTATGGCTACACCTTC. Translating it yields CASTLSGNYGYTF.

The genes are TRBV7-9 and TRBJ2-3; 7 nucleotides agree with TRBD2. Germline-derived CDR1 and CDR2 are SEHNR and FQNEAQ (reference sequence). The junction had 5 bases not matched to a gene; V was cut back by 5 bases and J by 0 bases. This CDR3 comprises 15 residues. The CDR3 DNA follows: TGTGCCAGCAGCCCGGGGACTACAAGCACAGATACGCAGTATTTT. Its translation is CASSPGTTSTDTQYF. Looking up the rest from reference TRBV7-9 and TRBJ2-3 gives the full variable domain: DTGVSQNPRHKITKRGQNVTFRCDPISEHNRLYWYRQTLGQGPEFLTYFQNEAQLEKSRLLSDRFSAERPKGSFSTLEIQRTEQGDSAMYLCASSPGTTSTDTQYFGPGTRLTVL.

This chain uses TRBV10-3 with TRBJ1-2, with D maybe TRBD1 (6 bases). The CDR3 consists of 16 residues. Between the trimmed V and J ends, which lost 3 bases and 6 bases, there was a span of 20 bases. The germline gives CDR1 ENHRY, CDR2 SYGVKD. The CDR3 coding sequence is TGTGCCATCAGTGAAAGTCGCGTAGGGGGTTTCAATGGCTACACCTTC. It encodes CAISESRVGGFNGYTF.

The chain carries TRBV6-1 and TRBJ2-6, with TRBD1 matching 7 bases. The length of the CDR3 is 16 residues. Germline CDR1 and CDR2: MNHNS and SASEGT. The V and J ends lost 3 bases and 4 bases, in that order; junction bases with no gene match: 6. CDR3 nucleotide sequence: TGTGCCAGCAGTGACGGACAGGCTGCGGGGGCCAACGTCCTGACTTTC. This gives the protein CASSDGQAAGANVLTF.

The chain recombines TRBV5-6 with TRBJ1-5; D remains ambiguous. V was clipped by 0 bases and J by 1 base, with 2 bases between them. This CDR3 contains 13 residues. CDR1 is SGHDT, CDR2 YYEEEE, per germline. CDR3 in amino acids: CASSLGSNQPQHF. CDR3 nucleotide sequence: TGTGCCAGCAGCTTGGGAAGCAATCAGCCCCAGCATTTT.

This clone was counted only a few times. The rearrangement joins TRBV7-3 to TRBJ2-2; D tentatively fits TRBD1 or TRBD2 (5 bases each). CDR3 size: 16 residues. Trimming pared 4 bases from V and 1 base from J, leaving 13 bases between. Per the germline V gene, CDR1 is SGHTA and CDR2 is FQGTGA. The CDR3 region is CASSSFGTVNTGELFF. CDR3 in DNA: TGTGCCAGCAGCTCCTTTGGGACGGTGAACACCGGGGAGCTGTTTTTT.

CDR3 protein: CASSLAGLPSGVEQFF. The CDR3 DNA reads as TGCGCCAGCAGCTTGGCGGGTTTGCCTAGCGGAGTAGAGCAGTTCTTC. The chain combines TRBV5-1 with TRBJ2-1, with 7 bases fitting TRBD2. This CDR3 contains 16 residues. Germline V gives CDR1 SGHRS, CDR2 YFSETQ. Trimming removed 0 bases from V and 10 bases from J; junction bases left unmatched: 13.

This clone was detected a few times. The rearrangement joins TRBV7-9 to TRBJ2-1; 7 nucleotides agree with TRBD2. The germline CDR1 and CDR2 sequences are SEHNR and FQNEAQ (reference sequence). The trim removed 5 bases at V and 7 bases at J, leaving 17 bases unmatched. This CDR3 region has 17 residues. The CDR3 here is CASSPKISGPPGNEQFF. In nucleotides, the CDR3 is TGTGCCAGCAGCCCGAAGATTAGCGGGCCCCCTGGGAATGAGCAGTTCTTC.

In DNA form, the CDR3 reads TGTGCCAGCAGCGAGACAGGGGGCGAGGAGACCCAGTACTTC. Amino acids: CASSETGGEETQYF. The chain carries TRBV7-2 and TRBJ2-5, with 10 bases fitting TRBD1. Trimming took 5 bases from V and 5 from J; bases not matched to a gene: 5. Per germline, CDR1 SGHTA and CDR2 FQGNSA. The CDR3 is 14 residues long.

This clone appeared a few times. This chain links TRBV7-9 with TRBJ1-2; D might be TRBD1 (5 bases). The V gene lost 1 base and the J gene lost 14 bases, with 14 bases spanning the gap. The CDR3 contains 12 residues. CDR1 and CDR2 from the germline V gene are SEHNR and FQNEAQ (reference sequence). DNA of the CDR3: TGTGCCAGCAGCTTAGACTCTACGGGGACTACCTTC. It codes for CASSLDSTGTTF.

The V gene is TRBV5-1, the J gene TRBJ2-1; 11 bases are shared with TRBD2. V lost 0 bases and J lost 7; bases outside the gene matches: 3. Germline CDR1 is SGHRS and CDR2 is YFSETQ. There are 15 residues in the CDR3. The CDR3, as DNA: TGCGCCAGCAGCTTGGATTCTAGCGGGAGGAATGAGCAGTTCTTC. It encodes CASSLDSSGRNEQFF.